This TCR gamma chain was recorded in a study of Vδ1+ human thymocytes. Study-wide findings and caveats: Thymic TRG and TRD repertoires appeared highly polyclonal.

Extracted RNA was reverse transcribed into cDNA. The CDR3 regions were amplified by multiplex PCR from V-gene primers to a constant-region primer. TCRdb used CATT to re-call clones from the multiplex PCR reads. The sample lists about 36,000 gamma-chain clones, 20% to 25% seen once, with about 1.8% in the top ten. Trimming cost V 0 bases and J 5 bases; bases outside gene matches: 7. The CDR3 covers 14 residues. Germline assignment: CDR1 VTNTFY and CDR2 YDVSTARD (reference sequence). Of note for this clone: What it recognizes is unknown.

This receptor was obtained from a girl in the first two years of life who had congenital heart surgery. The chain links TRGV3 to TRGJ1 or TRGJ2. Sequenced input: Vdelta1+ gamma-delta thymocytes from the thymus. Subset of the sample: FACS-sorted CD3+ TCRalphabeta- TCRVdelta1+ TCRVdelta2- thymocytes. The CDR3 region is CATWDRQVDYKKLF. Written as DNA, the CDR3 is TGTGCCACCTGGGACAGGCAGGTGGATTATAAGAAACTCTTT.